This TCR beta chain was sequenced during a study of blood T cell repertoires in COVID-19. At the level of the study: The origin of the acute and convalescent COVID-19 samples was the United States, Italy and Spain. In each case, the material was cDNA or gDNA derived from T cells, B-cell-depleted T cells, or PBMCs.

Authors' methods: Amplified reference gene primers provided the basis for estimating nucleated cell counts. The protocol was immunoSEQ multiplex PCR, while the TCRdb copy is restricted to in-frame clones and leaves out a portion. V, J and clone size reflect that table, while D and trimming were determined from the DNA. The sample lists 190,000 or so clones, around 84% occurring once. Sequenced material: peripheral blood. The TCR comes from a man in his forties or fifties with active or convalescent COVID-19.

The CDR3 loop is CASSLDPGALGGDEQFF. DNA for the CDR3: TGTGCCAGCAGCTTAGATCCGGGGGCGCTAGGGGGCGATGAGCAGTTCTTC. V is TRBV11-2 and J is TRBJ2-1, with D perhaps matching TRBD1 (7 bases). The length of the CDR3 is 17 residues. V lost 0 bases and J lost 8, with 20 bases in between. Germline CDR1 is SGHAT and CDR2 is FQNNGV.